This T cell receptor (beta chain) derives from a study of shared clonotypes between healthy human individuals. Researchers divided each subset's genomic DNA evenly across several immunoSEQ plates. Assay used: immunoSEQ multiplex PCR; TCRdb lists only in-frame clones, some missing. The sample holds roughly 2.4 million clones, more than 90% seen once. The study drew all its donors from Caucasian adults living in Nashville, Tennessee. Deletions cut 1 base from V and 0 bases from J, with 10 bases between. Looked up from germline, CDR1 is SEHNR and CDR2 is FQNEAQ (reference sequence). This CDR3 contains 15 residues.

The genes are TRBV7-9 and TRBJ2-7, with D unresolved. What was sequenced was naive CD4+ T cells sorted from blood. Subset denoted: CD45RA+ positively selected. The sequence came from a man aged 18 to 30 in good health. The DNA of the CDR3 is TGTGCCAGCAGCTTAGTCGGCGGCTACTCCTACGAGCAGTACTTC. Residues: CASSLVGGYSYEQYF.